This TCR beta chain originates from a study of blood T cell repertoires in COVID-19. The overall study: The analysed material was cDNA or gDNA that came from T cells, B-cell-depleted T cells, or PBMCs.

Authors' data handling: Amplification of reference gene primers provided the estimated nucleated cell counts. The data were produced by immunoSEQ multiplex PCR, yet TCRdb's version contains in-frame clones alone and is incomplete. V, J and clone size were drawn from that table, and D and trimming were deduced from the DNA. Of about 180,000 clones listed, 60% to 80% were seen once; the top ten hold over 13%. Trimming cost V 5 bases and J 7 bases; bases outside gene matches: 12. Germline V CDR1 and CDR2: SEHNR, FQNEAQ (reference sequence). The CDR3 extends over 16 amino acids. Participant ages covered roughly 18 to 89 years across 24 US areas. Allocation to cohorts depended on clinical history reported by the participants.

What was sequenced was PBMCs or T cells enriched from blood (not recorded which). J is TRBJ2-1 and V is TRBV7-9; TRBD1 matches 9 bases. The receptor was derived from a man in his 60s who had been exposed to COVID-19. CDR3 region: CASSARGQGLGNEQFF. CDR3 bases: TGTGCCAGCAGCGCTAGGGGACAGGGTTTGGGGAATGAGCAGTTCTTC.